The 23 T cell receptor beta chains below were found in one sample sequenced in a study of T cells in Graves' hyperthyroidism and ophthalmopathy. Researchers took RNA transcripts and amplified the TCR beta CDR3 regions from them. The HTBI primer set drove a first-round RT-PCR of the TCR CDR3. TCRdb passed the multiplex PCR reads through MiXCR, listing each CDR3 protein once. Among hundreds of thousands of distinct CDR3 sequences, about 15% were seen once, and the ten largest hold 5% to 7%. The sequenced material came from blood. The receptors were sampled from a woman in her 30s with Graves' hyperthyroidism that later progressed to Graves' ophthalmopathy.

Ten or more counts support this clonotype. The chain combines TRBV18 with TRBJ2-3; D is uncertain. This CDR3 has 15 amino acids. The germline gives CDR1 KGHSH, CDR2 LQKENI. The V gene lost 5 bases and the J gene lost 12 bases, with 24 bases spanning the gap. In DNA form, the CDR3 reads TGTGCCAGCTCAGCTTCGACTGAGCAAGATACGATTCAGTATTTT. Translation: CASSASTEQDTIQYF.

In its sample, this clonotype was seen many times. The gene calls are TRBV30 and TRBJ2-7; possible D gene TRBD1, 5 bases. The V end was cut by 2 bases, the J end by 2 bases, with 13 bases between. Germline CDR1 and CDR2: GTSNPN and SVGIG (reference sequence). There are 14 residues in the CDR3. The CDR3 loop reads CAWSRSDRAYEQYF. Written as DNA, the CDR3 is TGTGCCTGGAGTAGAAGTGACAGAGCCTACGAGCAGTACTTC.

This clonotype has a count of ten or more. The chain links TRBV19 to TRBJ1-6, with TRBD1 matching 8 bases. The CDR3 runs to 14 residues. Per germline, CDR1 LNHDA and CDR2 SQIVND (reference sequence). V gave up 5 bases and J gave up 8 bases; unmatched junction bases: 5. DNA for the CDR3: TGTGCCAGTAGTTATGACAGGGGTGATTCACCCCTCCACTTT. As protein: CASSYDRGDSPLHF.

The chain uses TRBV5-1 and TRBJ2-6, with D possibly being TRBD1 or TRBD2 (5 bases each). Germline loops: CDR1 SGHRS, CDR2 YFSETQ. The CDR3 totals 16 residues. The V and J ends lost 4 bases and 0 bases respectively, with 11 bases between them. For the CDR3, the DNA is TGCGCCAGCAGCGGGACGGCCTTCTCTGGGGCCAACGTCCTGACTTTC. It encodes CASSGTAFSGANVLTF. Based on the CDR3 plus reference TRBV5-1 and TRBJ2-6, the full variable domain is KAGVTQTPRYLIKTRGQQVTLSCSPISGHRSVSWYQQTPGQGLQFLFEYFSETQRNKGNFPGRFSGRQFSNSRSEMNVSTLELGDSALYLCASSGTAFSGANVLTFGAGSRLTVL.

This clonotype has just a few counts. This chain joins TRBV2 and TRBJ2-7, with D tentatively TRBD1 or TRBD2 (8 bases each). The CDR3 has 15 amino acids. V shed 7 bases and J shed 0 bases, with 16 bases lying between them. Germline values: CDR1 SNHLY, CDR2 FYNNEI. The CDR3 here is CASNGGDRSSYEQYF. DNA for the CDR3: TGTGCCAGCAACGGGGGGGACAGGAGCTCCTACGAGCAGTACTTC.

This clonotype was seen repeatedly, ten times or more. The chain joins TRBV4-1 to TRBJ2-7; D may correspond to TRBD1 or TRBD2 (5 bases each). V lost 2 bases and J 2 bases, leaving 13 bases between the germline ends. Germline V gene data show CDR1 as MGHRA and CDR2 as YSYEKL. This CDR3 spans 15 amino acids. The CDR3 DNA sequence: TGCGCCAGCAGCCAAACCCGGGACGGGACCTACGAGCAGTACTTC. Translation gives CASSQTRDGTYEQYF.

Only a few counts were recorded for this clonotype. The chain couples TRBV6-1 to TRBJ2-7; tentative D call: TRBD2 (6 bases). CDR1 is MNHNS, CDR2 SASEGT, per germline. Between the trimmed V and J ends, which lost 6 bases and 0 bases, there was a span of 15 bases. This CDR3 spans 15 amino acids. The CDR3 DNA reads TGTGCCAGCAGACCGCGGGACCTAAGCTCCTACGAGCAGTACTTC. It yields the protein CASRPRDLSSYEQYF.

This clonotype appeared many times. The genes are TRBV27 and TRBJ2-2; 9 nucleotides match TRBD1. Trimming took 8 bases from V and 7 from J; bases not matched to a gene: 17. Germline lookup yields CDR1 MNHEY and CDR2 SMNVEV (reference sequence). The CDR3 consists of 17 residues. The CDR3 coding sequence is TGTGCCAGCTGTCTTACAAGGGACAGGGTGATGAACGGGGAGCTGTTTTTT. Its protein is CASCLTRDRVMNGELFF.

This clonotype was seen ten or more times. The J gene is TRBJ2-3, the V gene TRBV28, with D maybe TRBD2 (7 bases). Germline V lookup: CDR1 MDHEN, CDR2 SYDVKM. CDR3 length: 15 residues. Deletions cut 2 bases from V and 5 bases from J, with 14 bases between. For the CDR3, the DNA is TGTGCCAGCAGTTTAGGGGGGGCCAACAGAGATACGCAGTATTTT. It yields the protein CASSLGGANRDTQYF.

This clonotype was picked up many times. The V call is TRBV30, the J call TRBJ1-5; D perhaps matches TRBD1 (6 bases). V lost 2 bases and J 6 bases, leaving 11 bases between the germline ends. CDR1 is GTSNPN and CDR2 is SVGIG in the germline V gene (reference sequence). The CDR3 runs to 13 residues. CDR3 sequence reads: CAWSMGAAQPQHF. CDR3 nucleotide sequence: TGTGCCTGGAGTATGGGGGCGGCTCAGCCCCAGCATTTT.

This clonotype was observed many times. The V gene is TRBV6-2 or TRBV6-3, the J gene TRBJ2-7, with D uncertain. CDR3 length equals 15 residues. The germline V gene has CDR1 MNHEY and CDR2 SVGEGT. Trimming stripped 0 bases from V and 4 bases from J, with 13 bases between. The CDR3 protein is CASSYSTLPLYEQYF. The DNA of the CDR3 is TGTGCCAGCAGTTACTCGACCCTACCTTTATACGAGCAGTACTTC.

The table lists this clonotype with a count of one. This sequence joins TRBV28 and TRBJ1-3; unclear D gene. Trimming shortened V by 5 bases and J by 1 base, and 3 bases separated the two germline ends. The CDR3 runs 12 residues. CDR1 and CDR2 (germline): MDHEN, SYDVKM. Here the CDR3 reads CASSKSGNTIYF. The CDR3 nucleotides read TGTGCCAGCAGTAAATCTGGAAACACCATATATTTT.

There are many counts of this clonotype. The chain couples TRBV19 to TRBJ2-5; 12 bases are shared with TRBD2. Germline values: CDR1 LNHDA, CDR2 SQIVND (reference sequence). The J segment lost 2 bases and the V segment lost 7 bases, leaving 8 bases of the junction unmatched. There are 16 residues in the CDR3. CDR3: CASKELAGGTQETQYF. The CDR3 region has the DNA TGTGCCAGTAAGGAGCTAGCGGGAGGGACACAAGAGACCCAGTACTTC.

The rearrangement links TRBV7-9 to TRBJ2-2, with 14 positions matching TRBD2. The germline gives CDR1 SEHNR, CDR2 FQNEAQ (reference sequence). The CDR3 extends over 19 amino acids. V was clipped by 4 bases and J by 5 bases; unmatched bases: 12. CDR3 residues: CASSSGPVRTSGRTGELFF. The CDR3 nucleotides are TGTGCCAGCAGCTCAGGGCCCGTACGGACTAGCGGGAGGACCGGGGAGCTGTTTTTT.

This clonotype has at least ten counts. The CDR3 DNA sequence: TGCAGCGCCGTCCAGGACAGGGAGGGCTATGGCTACACCTTC. Its protein product is CSAVQDREGYGYTF. The chain employs TRBV29-1 and TRBJ1-2; TRBD1 matches 8 bases. Germline CDR1 and CDR2: SQVTM and ANQGSEA. With 7 bases clipped from V and 4 bases from J, the junction kept 11 bases outside the gene matches. The CDR3 totals 14 residues.

Ten or more counts support this clonotype. This sequence joins TRBV3-1 and TRBJ2-3; TRBD2 agrees at 8 bases. V lost 2 bases to trimming and J lost 1 base; unmatched junction nucleotides: 2. The CDR3 runs to 15 residues. The germline V gene encodes CDR1 LGHDT and CDR2 YNNKEL (reference sequence). Written as DNA, the CDR3 is TGTGCCAGCAGCCAACTGACTAGCGGCACAGATACGCAGTATTTT. It specifies CASSQLTSGTDTQYF.

This clonotype was observed many times. The rearrangement joins TRBV9 to TRBJ2-2; TRBD1 agrees at 7 bases. Germline assignment: CDR1 SGDLS and CDR2 YYNGEE. The CDR3 contains 16 residues. The junction had 2 bases not matched to a gene; V was cut back by 0 bases and J by 0 bases. The CDR3 reads CASSVAGTANTGELFF. CDR3 sequence (DNA): TGTGCCAGCAGCGTAGCTGGGACAGCGAACACCGGGGAGCTGTTTTTT.

The rearrangement uses TRBV12-3 or TRBV12-4 and TRBJ1-5, with D perhaps TRBD1 (5 bases). Trimming shortened V by 6 bases and J by 11 bases, and 23 bases separated the two germline ends. The CDR3 covers 15 residues. This CDR3 is CASSSGTREVFTQHF. Written as DNA, the CDR3 is TGTGCCAGCAGCTCCGGGACCAGAGAGGTTTTTACCCAGCATTTT.

This clonotype has a count of ten or more. The gene calls are TRBV7-2 and TRBJ2-1, with TRBD2 matching over 14 bases. This CDR3 spans 16 amino acids. J gave up 6 bases and V 2 bases, and 3 bases lay outside the gene matches. Germline lookup yields CDR1 SGHTA and CDR2 FQGNSA. The CDR3 sequence is CASSLQTSGRANEQFF. The DNA for the CDR3 is TGTGCCAGCAGCTTACAGACTAGCGGGAGGGCCAATGAGCAGTTCTTC.

This clonotype was picked up many times. V is TRBV6-2 or TRBV6-3 and J is TRBJ1-1, with a tentative D call TRBD1 (6 bases). The germline V gene encodes CDR1 MNHEY and CDR2 SVGEGT. The CDR3 has 16 amino acids. The V and J ends lost 2 bases and 5 bases respectively, with 18 bases between them. The CDR3 spells CASSYHRVGAETEAFF. DNA for the CDR3: TGTGCCAGCAGTTACCACAGGGTCGGGGCCGAAACTGAAGCTTTCTTT.

The rearrangement joins TRBV5-8 to TRBJ2-2, with D perhaps being TRBD1 or TRBD2 (5 bases each). The germline gives CDR1 SGHTS, CDR2 YDEGEE. The CDR3 sequence is 15 residues long. Deletions cut 5 bases from V and 5 bases from J, with 16 bases between. Here the CDR3 DNA reads TGTGCCAGCAGGCCGCCGGGACGATTGACCGGGGAGCTGTTTTTT. It encodes CASRPPGRLTGELFF.

Concerning this clonotype itself: Sequence at one end of the junction differs from germline and may be a read error. The CDR3 here is CASRSPTGGATNEKLCF. In nucleotides, the CDR3 is TGTGCCAGCAGATCACCTACAGGAGGTGCAACTAATGAAAAACTGTGTTTT. The chain joins TRBV28 to TRBJ1-4; D possibly corresponds to TRBD1 (5 bases). The germline V gene encodes CDR1 MDHEN and CDR2 SYDVKM. The CDR3 is made up of 17 amino acids.

The chain uses TRBV14 and TRBJ1-1; D is undetermined. CDR3 length: 12 residues. Trimming removed 4 bases at V and 11 bases at J, with 14 bases between. Germline V gives CDR1 SGHDN, CDR2 FVKESK. The CDR3 reads CASSPNTFWAFF. Written as DNA, the CDR3 is TGTGCCAGCAGCCCCAACACGTTTTGGGCTTTCTTT.